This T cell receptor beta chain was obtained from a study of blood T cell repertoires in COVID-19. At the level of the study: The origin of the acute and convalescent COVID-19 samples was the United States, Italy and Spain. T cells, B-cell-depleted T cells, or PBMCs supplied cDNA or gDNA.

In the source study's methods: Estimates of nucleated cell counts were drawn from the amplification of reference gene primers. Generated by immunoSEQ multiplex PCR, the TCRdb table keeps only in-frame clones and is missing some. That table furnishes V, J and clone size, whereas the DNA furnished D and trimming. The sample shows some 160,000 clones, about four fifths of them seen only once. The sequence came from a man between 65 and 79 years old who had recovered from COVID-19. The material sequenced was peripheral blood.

The DNA for the CDR3 is TGTGCCACCAGCTGGGACAGTGTGGGTCAGCCCCAGCATTTT. Its translation is CATSWDSVGQPQHF. The rearrangement joins TRBV15 to TRBJ1-5; TRBD1 matches at 7 bases. The V gene's germline CDR1 is LNHNV and CDR2 YYDKDF (reference sequence). V gave up 5 bases and J gave up 6 bases; unmatched junction bases: 7. The CDR3 loop spans 14 amino acids.